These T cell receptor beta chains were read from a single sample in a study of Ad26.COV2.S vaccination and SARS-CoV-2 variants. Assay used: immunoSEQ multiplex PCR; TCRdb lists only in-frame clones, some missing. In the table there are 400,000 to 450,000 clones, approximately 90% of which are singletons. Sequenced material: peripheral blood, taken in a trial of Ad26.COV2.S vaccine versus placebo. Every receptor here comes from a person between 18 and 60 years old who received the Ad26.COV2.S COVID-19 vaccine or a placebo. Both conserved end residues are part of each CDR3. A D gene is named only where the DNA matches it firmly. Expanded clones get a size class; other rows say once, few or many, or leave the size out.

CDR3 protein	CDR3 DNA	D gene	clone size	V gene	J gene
CASSDSMIGGEKLFF	TGTGCCAGCAGTGACTCGATGATAGGGGGGGAAAAACTGTTTTTT	-	-	TRBV6-4	TRBJ1-4
CASSLPERVDSYNEQFF	TGTGCCAGCAGCTTACCCGAGCGGGTTGACTCCTACAATGAGCAGTTCTTC	-	-	TRBV7-9	TRBJ2-1
CAWSLRAGLRSDYGYTF	TGTGCCTGGTCTCTCCGAGCAGGCCTTCGGTCGGACTATGGCTACACCTTC	-	-	TRBV30	TRBJ1-2
CASSVVGDGRAGEQYF	TGTGCCAGCAGCGTAGTAGGTGACGGGAGGGCCGGGGAGCAGTACTTC	TRBD2	-	TRBV9	TRBJ2-7
CSVAAGDSGNTIYF	TGCAGCGTTGCCGCAGGTGACTCTGGAAACACCATATATTTT	-	few	TRBV29-1	TRBJ1-3
CASSIGLVYEQYF	TGTGCCAGTAGTATAGGACTCGTCTACGAGCAGTACTTC	-	-	TRBV19	TRBJ2-7
CSAIDRDRGIYGYTF	TGCAGTGCTATTGACCGGGACAGGGGGATCTATGGCTACACCTTC	TRBD1	-	TRBV20-1	TRBJ1-2
CASSVGPGTSGSSSYNEQFF	TGTGCCAGCAGCGTAGGCCCCGGGACTAGCGGAAGCAGCTCCTACAATGAGCAGTTCTTC	TRBD2	-	TRBV9	TRBJ2-1
CASSRGGVTGELFF	TGTGCCAGCAGCCGAGGGGGAGTTACCGGGGAGCTGTTTTTT	-	-	TRBV9	TRBJ2-2
CAGRTGQGADEKLFF	TGTGCCGGGAGGACTGGGCAGGGGGCCGATGAAAAACTGTTTTTT	TRBD1	-	TRBV6-5	TRBJ1-4
CASSRTGTSGNTIYF	TGTGCCAGCAGCCGGACAGGGACCTCTGGAAACACCATATATTTT	TRBD1	few	TRBV5-5	TRBJ1-3
CAWSRGQGGYGYTF	TGTGCCTGGAGTAGGGGACAGGGGGGGTATGGCTACACCTTC	TRBD1	-	TRBV30	TRBJ1-2
CASSFGTHTEAFF	TGTGCCAGCAGTTTCGGGACACACACTGAAGCTTTCTTT	-	-	TRBV6-2/TRBV6-3	TRBJ1-1
CASSLRPRVGGRTDTQYF	TGTGCCAGCAGTTTACGACCTCGGGTGGGGGGCCGCACAGATACGCAGTATTTT	-	-	TRBV27	TRBJ2-3
CASSEEWSTQETQYF	TGTGCCAGCAGTGAAGAATGGAGCACCCAAGAGACCCAGTACTTC	-	-	TRBV6-1	TRBJ2-5
CASSYRLVLSTDTQYF	TGTGCCAGCAGTTATAGACTAGTCCTAAGCACAGATACGCAGTATTTT	-	-	TRBV7-2	TRBJ2-3
CASSYSGFTEAFF	TGTGCCAGCAGTTATTCGGGGTTCACTGAAGCTTTCTTT	-	-	TRBV6-2/TRBV6-3	TRBJ1-1
CASSQGVSYEQYF	TGTGCCAGCAGCCAGGGAGTTTCCTACGAGCAGTACTTC	-	-	TRBV5-5	TRBJ2-7
CASRTGRHNEQFF	TGTGCCAGCAGGACTGGGAGGCACAATGAGCAGTTCTTC	-	-	TRBV5-4	TRBJ2-1
CASSAPGQGNYGYTF	TGTGCCAGCAGCGCACCGGGACAGGGGAACTATGGCTACACCTTC	TRBD1	-	TRBV7-9	TRBJ1-2
CASSPTQGLLRQPQHF	TGTGCCAGCAGCCCAACACAGGGACTACTACGGCAGCCCCAGCATTTT	-	once	TRBV28	TRBJ1-5